This T cell receptor beta chain was captured in a study of T cell clonotyping in hematopoietic cell transplantation (dated by TCRdb to the early 2020s). With respect to the entire study: A total of 120 to 150 blood samples were gathered in the study from 35 to 45 consecutive transplant recipients along with their related donors. Recruitment of patients was conducted between 2015 and 2017, and follow-up was continued until September 2020 or death.

Related transplant donors provided blood samples for TCR beta sequencing. Using Nuclei Lysis Solution, genomic DNA was extracted from unfractionated peripheral blood mononuclear cells that were either fresh or cryopreserved. On the study overall, not on this receptor specifically: After transplant, TCR diversity in recipients dropped, and pathologically expanded clonotypes climbed progressively between day 30 and day 180. Inverse Simpson Index values from donors and from recipients before transplant predicted broader TCR repertoire diversity after transplant. Overlap with donor repertoires was found for only a small fraction of recipient repertoires, with over 95% found to appear de novo at the given depth. The sample size was limited, and CD4 and CD8 repertoire contributions could not be separated because cells were not sorted.

The immunoSEQ assay, a bias-controlled multiplex PCR with V- and J-specific primers, was used to amplify TCR beta CDR3 regions from genomic DNA. A proprietary barcode and Illumina adapter sequences were added to the CDR3 amplicons in a second PCR step. CDR3 libraries were sequenced on an Illumina MiSeq instrument. As for the authors' bioinformatics: Export and quality control were performed with immunoSEQ Analyzer 3.0, and downstream analyses were performed with R Bioconductor and Immunarch. Only productive rearrangements in the normalized downsampled data set were used to calculate repertoire metrics. Clonotypes larger than 5 templates in the normalized cohort were defined as pathologically expanded. The Inverse Simpson Index was used to measure repertoire diversity. CMV-specificity analyses were carried out on the non-normalized data set to capture all clonotypes. Not all clones reach the TCRdb copy of this immuneACCESS table, which keeps in-frame sequences only. Checked studies attribute under half of the gap to unresolved V genes and leave the rest unexplained. Clonal size and the V and J genes are those of that table, whereas D and trimming came from the DNA. The sample records approximately 44,000 clones, approximately 94% of which are singletons. Jointly, the top ten make up approximately 0.85% of the sample.

To note about this clone: The antigen it recognizes is unknown. Base qualities are not provided; no much larger clone lies one nucleotide away.

The CDR3 has 13 amino acids, counting the end cysteine and phenylalanine. The read is trimmed to its CDR3 DNA, 39 bases read in frame from base 1. Trimming removed 6 bases from V and 6 bases from J, leaving 15 bases between the germline ends. From the germline V gene, CDR1 is SGHRS and CDR2 is YFSETQ. The source material was peripheral blood mononuclear cells. This TCR came from a woman aged 45-59 years in good health. Some clones in this sample may be carry-over from other donors' samples. The rearrangement joined TRBV5-1 to TRBJ1-1; perhaps TRBD1 is the D gene, with 6 bases matching. This receptor has the CDR3 CASTPGDRAEAFF. The sequenced DNA: TGCGCCAGCACCCCAGGGGATCGCGCTGAAGCTTTCTTT.